This TCR beta chain appears in the sequencing data of a study of early T cells in non-severe SARS-CoV-2 infection (dated by TCRdb to about 2021). About the full investigation: TCR sequencing used bulk RNA from unsorted whole blood, so alpha and beta chains could not be paired.

The study at large found these results: Matching against VDJdb was skewed toward anti-spike CD8 responses, likely underestimated virus-specific expansions, and missed private and CD4 specificities.

This clonotype was recorded many times. The antigen it recognizes is unknown. There are no base qualities to consult, and no much larger clone falls within one base. The receptor library was made with 5' RACE. These reads were obtained on a NextSeq 500. In the TCR library protocol, unique molecular identifiers were attached to individual cDNA molecules to correct for PCR bias and sequencing error. Both TCR alpha and beta chains were sequenced, and tight co-correlation was observed between alpha and beta sequence abundances in each sample. For the original study's pipeline: V gene, J gene and CDR3 annotation of TCR sequences was performed with Decombinator V4. Expanded TCRs were defined as changing significantly between any two time points under a Poisson model with p below 0.0001. TCR abundances were normalised to the total number of TCRs sequenced per sample and were expressed as counts per million. MAIT TCRs were defined by TRAV1-2 paired with TRAJ12, TRAJ20 or TRAJ33, and iNKT TCRs by TRAV10 paired with TRAJ18. VDJdb, accessed 1 November 2021, was searched for CMV, EBV and SARS-CoV-2 annotated TCRs, with TCRs annotated for multiple antigens excluded. TCRdb reprocessed the public reads (quality trimming at Q25 with fastp, clone calling with MiXCR) and kept in-frame beta chains. A single entry per CDR3 protein holds the most common genes and DNA from its merged rows. The V and J calls were determined by TCRdb, not by the authors. Across this sample there are fewer than 30,000 distinct CDR3 sequences, with about 4.5% seen only once. In total, the top ten clones hold approximately 15% of the sample.

The study was a case-control design nested within a healthcare worker cohort in London, UK, with weekly nasopharyngeal swab PCR tests and blood sampling. Healthcare workers were recruited between 23 and 31 March 2020, during the week of the UK lockdown, and were followed weekly for up to about 16 weeks. CDR1 and CDR2 were assigned from the germline V gene as SQVTM and ANQGSEA. From the cysteine through the phenylalanine, the CDR3 covers 13 amino acids. Solely the CDR3 DNA is kept, with 39 bases framed from the first base. V was cut back by 7 bases and J by 2 bases, leaving a gap of 15 bases between them.

The V and J genes are TRBV29-1 and TRBJ2-7; there is no confident call for the D gene. Material for sequencing was whole blood. The sequence was obtained from an adult who was a healthcare worker with PCR-confirmed SARS-CoV-2 infection or an uninfected control (not recorded which). The DNA sequence reads TGCAGCGGCATCGCACCTCCTGCCTACGAGCAGTACTTC. Its amino acids are CSGIAPPAYEQYF.